These 14 T cell receptor beta chains share one sample of origin, sequenced in a study of T cell repertoires in cytomegalovirus infection. No cognate antigen is known for these TCRs. TCRdb reanalysed the reads using MiXCR and keeps one entry per CDR3 protein. The sample has fewer than 130,000 distinct CDR3 sequences, roughly 39% seen once. The source material was CD8+ T cells from cultured PBMCs, sampled from culture after CMV antigen stimulation. The source of these receptors is a human donor in good health (CMV status not recorded). Some clones in this sample may be carry-over from other donors' samples.

This rearrangement joins TRBV6-5 to TRBJ1-2, with a weak D call TRBD1 (5 bases). Between the trimmed V and J ends, which lost 0 bases and 8 bases, there was a span of 10 bases. The CDR3 contains 13 residues. CDR1 MNHEY and CDR2 SVGAGI come from the germline V gene. The CDR3 nucleotides are TGTGCCAGCAGTTACTCCCAATGGGGGGGCTACACCTTC. As protein: CASSYSQWGGYTF.

The V and J genes are TRBV20-1 and TRBJ1-2; D unclear. CDR3 length: 12 residues. Germline assignment: CDR1 DFQATT and CDR2 SNEGSKA (reference sequence). V was cut by 5 bases and J by 8 bases, with 15 bases left in between. For the CDR3, the DNA is TGCAGTGCTGCCCCCACCTGGGCCGGCTACACCTTC. It translates to CSAAPTWAGYTF.

Written as DNA, the CDR3 is TGTGCCAGCAGCCCGATCGCGGGGGGATGGGACACTGAAGCTTTCTTT. Translated: CASSPIAGGWDTEAFF. The V gene is TRBV25-1, the J gene TRBJ1-1, with TRBD1 as a possible D gene (5 bases). The CDR3 consists of 16 residues. V was clipped by 6 bases and J by 3 bases, with 20 bases between them. Germline values: CDR1 MGHDK, CDR2 SYGVNS. Drawing the rest from reference TRBV25-1 and TRBJ1-1, the complete variable domain is EADIYQTPRYLVIGTGKKITLECSQTMGHDKMYWYQQDPGMELHLIHYSYGVNSTEKGDLSSESTVSRIRTEHFPLTLESARPSHTSQYLCASSPIAGGWDTEAFFGQGTRLTVV.

A note on this clonotype: One base away lies a much larger clone, so this may be a sequencing read error. This chain joins TRBV7-6 and TRBJ2-7; 11 nucleotides match TRBD1. CDR1 SGHVS and CDR2 FNYEAQ come from the germline V gene. The CDR3 is 14 amino acids. The CDR3 sequence is CAGSAGTGGYEQYF. CDR3 coding DNA: TGTGCCGGCAGCGCCGGGACAGGGGGCTACGAGCAGTACTTC.

The chain combines TRBV5-4 with TRBJ1-2; 11 nucleotides match TRBD1. The V gene end was trimmed by 0 bases and the J gene end by 6 bases; junction bases not matched to a gene: 7. Germline assignment: CDR1 SGHNT and CDR2 YYREEE (reference sequence). The CDR3 is made up of 16 amino acids. CDR3 DNA: TGTGCCAGCAGCTTGGACGGGACAGGGGGAAAAGATGGCTACACCTTC. This codes for CASSLDGTGGKDGYTF. Combining the CDR3 with reference TRBV5-4 and TRBJ1-2 gives the whole variable domain ETGVTQSPTHLIKTRGQQVTLRCSSQSGHNTVSWYQQALGQGPQFIFQYYREEENGRGNFPPRFSGLQFPNYSSELNVNALELDDSALYLCASSLDGTGGKDGYTFGSGTRLTVV.

The chain joins TRBV7-6 to TRBJ2-7; D tentatively reads TRBD1 or TRBD2 (5 bases each). The ends were cut back, 3 bases at V and 3 bases at J, with 12 bases in the middle. This CDR3 has 14 residues. From germline, CDR1 is SGHVS and CDR2 FNYEAQ. CDR3 sequence: CASSFSGTDYEQYF. CDR3 bases: TGTGCCAGCAGCTTTTCCGGGACGGACTACGAGCAGTACTTC.

The rearrangement joins TRBV19 to TRBJ1-3; D is unresolved. Germline V lookup: CDR1 LNHDA, CDR2 SQIVND (reference sequence). The CDR3 spans 14 residues. The ends were cut back, 3 bases at V and 0 bases at J, with 6 bases in the middle. Written as DNA, the CDR3 is TGTGCCAGTAGTATTCGGACCTCTGGAAACACCATATATTTT. It encodes CASSIRTSGNTIYF.

This clonotype has at least ten counts. The chain uses TRBV7-9 and TRBJ2-5, with D tentatively TRBD1 or TRBD2 (5 bases each). Germline CDR1 is SEHNR and CDR2 is FQNEAQ (reference sequence). This CDR3 spans 13 amino acids. With 8 bases removed from V and 4 bases from J, the gap between germline ends came to 14 bases. This CDR3 is CASGTVSGETQYF. The CDR3 DNA reads TGTGCCAGCGGGACGGTGTCGGGAGAGACCCAGTACTTC.

This chain connects TRBV7-6 to TRBJ2-7, with unresolved D. V lost 5 bases and J lost 0, with 8 bases in between. Germline V lookup: CDR1 SGHVS, CDR2 FNYEAQ. The CDR3 runs 13 residues. Here the CDR3 reads CASSLEISYEQYF. The CDR3, as DNA: TGTGCCAGCAGCCTAGAGATCTCCTACGAGCAGTACTTC.

J is TRBJ1-5 and V is TRBV18, with a weak D call TRBD1 (6 bases). The CDR3 extends over 15 amino acids. CDR1 and CDR2 (germline): KGHSH, LQKENI. The ends were cut back, 10 bases at V and 4 bases at J, with 20 bases in the middle. The CDR3 DNA is TGTGCCAACCCAACACCCAGGGGTAGGAATCAGCCCCAGCATTTT. This encodes CANPTPRGRNQPQHF.

The chain recombines TRBV7-2 with TRBJ1-3; D gene uncertain. The length of the CDR3 is 16 residues. The germline V gene encodes CDR1 SGHTA and CDR2 FQGNSA. The V and J ends lost 1 base and 2 bases respectively, with 12 bases between them. The CDR3: CASSLVAPDPGNTIYF. CDR3 nucleotide sequence: TGTGCCAGCAGCTTAGTGGCCCCGGACCCTGGAAACACCATATATTTT.

There are many counts of this clonotype. The V and J genes are TRBV7-6 and TRBJ1-2; no definite D call. Trimming took 2 bases from V and 8 from J, leaving 12 bases between them. CDR1 is SGHVS and CDR2 is FNYEAQ in the germline V gene. The CDR3 is made up of 13 amino acids. The CDR3 loop reads CASSLNSYLGYTF. CDR3 nucleotides: TGTGCCAGCAGCTTAAACTCTTACTTGGGCTACACCTTC.

The genes are TRBV24-1 and TRBJ2-2; unclear D gene. CDR1 is KGHDR, CDR2 SFDVKD, per germline. V was trimmed by 8 bases and J by 6 bases, leaving 6 bases between them. The CDR3 runs to 11 residues. CDR3 loop: CATTGSGELFF. In DNA, the CDR3 is TGTGCCACCACCGGCTCCGGGGAGCTGTTTTTT.

The chain carries TRBV19 and TRBJ2-1; D may correspond to TRBD1 or TRBD2 (6 bases each). Germline lookup yields CDR1 LNHDA and CDR2 SQIVND (reference sequence). The CDR3 sequence is 13 residues long. CDR3 coding DNA: TGTGCTACAAGGGGGGTTGGGGACAATGAGCAGTTCTTC. Its translation: CATRGVGDNEQFF.